The rows below give T cell receptor beta chains drawn from one sample of a study of blood T cell repertoires in COVID-19. Profiled with immunoSEQ multiplex PCR; TCRdb holds only in-frame clones, not every one. Among 210,000 or so clones, around 90% were seen once, and the ten largest hold about 0.59%. Sequenced input: peripheral blood. These receptors all stem from a man aged 50-60 years with acute or convalescent COVID-19. CDR3s include the opening cysteine and the closing phenylalanine or tryptophan. D genes are given only for firm matches. The size entry is marked missing in some rows and otherwise reads once, few, many or a size class.

J | size | V | D | CDR3 | DNA
TRBJ1-2 | - | TRBV29-1 | - | CSVGGVTGNYGYTF | TGCAGCGTTGGGGGCGTGACAGGCAACTATGGCTACACCTTC
TRBJ2-1 | - | TRBV5-4 | - | CASSLGQGPYNEQFF | TGTGCCAGCAGCTTGGGTCAGGGGCCCTACAATGAGCAGTTCTTC
TRBJ1-6 | - | TRBV28 | TRBD1 | CASRGTGGSPLHF | TGTGCCAGCAGAGGGACAGGGGGTTCACCCCTCCACTTT
TRBJ2-1 | - | TRBV9 | - | CASSAPGRPEQFF | TGTGCCAGCAGCGCCCCGGGGAGACCTGAGCAGTTCTTC
TRBJ2-7 | - | TRBV11-2 | - | CASSYWRVSGTPAYEQYF | TGTGCCAGCAGCTACTGGAGAGTATCGGGAACCCCCGCCTACGAGCAGTACTTC
TRBJ2-2 | - | TRBV5-1 | TRBD1 | CASRLGQGGTGELFF | TGCGCCAGCAGGTTGGGACAGGGTGGCACCGGGGAGCTGTTTTTT
TRBJ1-4 | - | TRBV10-3 | TRBD1 | CAIQGATNEKLFF | TGTGCCATTCAGGGGGCTACTAATGAAAAACTGTTTTTT
TRBJ2-2 | once | TRBV11-2 | - | CASSFTTSSGELFF | TGTGCCAGCAGCTTCACTACTAGTTCCGGGGAGCTGTTTTTT
TRBJ2-1 | - | TRBV2 | - | CASREALYNEQFF | TGTGCCAGCAGGGAGGCCCTCTACAATGAGCAGTTCTTC
TRBJ2-3 | - | TRBV5-4 | TRBD1 | CASSWQGADTQYF | TGTGCCAGCAGCTGGCAGGGGGCGGATACGCAGTATTTT
TRBJ2-1 | - | TRBV13 | TRBD2 | CASSTGLADEQFF | TGTGCCAGCAGCACGGGACTAGCCGATGAGCAGTTCTTC
TRBJ1-1 | - | TRBV12-3/TRBV12-4 | - | CASSLRQNTEAFF | TGTGCCAGCAGTTTGAGGCAGAACACTGAAGCTTTCTTT
TRBJ2-1 | - | TRBV7-9 | - | CASSPEVGQFF | TGTGCCAGCAGCCCGGAGGTTGGGCAGTTCTTC
TRBJ2-1 | - | TRBV10-3 | TRBD1 | CAITTGQGPYNEQFF | TGTGCCATCACCACGGGACAGGGCCCCTACAATGAGCAGTTCTTC
TRBJ2-2 | - | TRBV19 | TRBD1 | CASTDDRAPNTGELFF | TGTGCCAGTACCGATGACAGGGCCCCGAACACCGGGGAGCTGTTTTTT
TRBJ2-5 | - | TRBV3-1/TRBV3-2 | - | CASSHLAGETQYF | TGTGCCAGCAGCCACCTAGCTGGAGAGACCCAGTACTTC
TRBJ2-7 | few | TRBV28 | TRBD2 | CASRGGAGAIEQYF | TGTGCCAGCAGGGGCGGGGCGGGAGCCATCGAGCAGTACTTC
TRBJ2-1 | - | TRBV9 | - | CASSPSLLSSYNEQFF | TGTGCCAGCAGCCCTAGTCTTCTGAGCTCCTACAATGAGCAGTTCTTC
TRBJ1-5 | once | TRBV2 | - | CASSQSPLQSYSNQPQHF | TGTGCCAGCAGCCAATCCCCCCTGCAGTCTTATAGCAATCAGCCCCAGCATTTT
TRBJ1-4 | once | TRBV19 | TRBD1 | CASRNRGMEKLFF | TGTGCCAGTAGAAACAGGGGGATGGAAAAACTGTTTTTT
TRBJ2-1 | once | TRBV7-2 | TRBD1 | CASSPGHRGNEQFF | TGTGCCAGCAGCCCCGGACACAGGGGAAATGAGCAGTTCTTC
TRBJ1-1 | - | TRBV5-5 | - | CASSFKGIAEAFF | TGTGCCAGCAGCTTTAAGGGGATCGCTGAAGCTTTCTTT